This T cell receptor beta chain is drawn from a study of beta chain features in type 1 diabetes. General study results and limits: Type 1 diabetes patients had moderately but significantly shorter TCRB CDR3s in all four CD4+ subsets.

Note on this clone: What it binds is unknown.

The investigators reverse transcribed all of the isolated RNA, so they sequenced expressed TCRB transcripts. Produced via immunoSEQ multiplex PCR; TCRdb's table is partial and in-frame only. The sample has about 160,000 clones, roughly 7.1% seen once. CDR1 is KGHSH and CDR2 is LQKENI in the germline V gene. Trimming shortened V by 5 bases and J by 4 bases, and 18 bases separated the two germline ends. This CDR3 contains 17 residues. The receptor was isolated from a woman between 40 and 55 years old with type 1 diabetes. The chain uses TRBV18 and TRBJ2-6; possible D gene TRBD1, 6 bases. Specimen: central memory CD4+ T cells from blood. The CDR3 sequence: CASSKTDSFAGANVLTF. The CDR3 DNA reads as TGTGCCAGCTCAAAGACGGACAGTTTCGCCGGGGCCAACGTCCTGACTTTC.